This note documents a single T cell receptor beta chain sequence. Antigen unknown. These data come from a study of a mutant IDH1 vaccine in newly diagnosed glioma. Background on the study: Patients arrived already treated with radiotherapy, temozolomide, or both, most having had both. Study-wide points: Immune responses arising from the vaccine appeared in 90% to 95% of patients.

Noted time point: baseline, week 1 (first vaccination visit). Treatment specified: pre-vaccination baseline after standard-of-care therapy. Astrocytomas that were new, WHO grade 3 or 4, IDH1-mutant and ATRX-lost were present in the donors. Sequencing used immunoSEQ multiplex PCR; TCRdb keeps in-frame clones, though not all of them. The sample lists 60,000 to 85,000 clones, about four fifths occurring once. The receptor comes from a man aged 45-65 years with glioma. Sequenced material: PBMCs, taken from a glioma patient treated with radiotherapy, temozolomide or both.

CDR3 in amino acids: CASSPGYNQPQHF. The DNA of the CDR3 is TGTGCCAGCAGTCCAGGGTACAATCAGCCCCAGCATTTT. This chain uses TRBV6-1 with TRBJ1-5; tentatively, D is TRBD1 (5 bases). Per germline, CDR1 MNHNS and CDR2 SASEGT. V lost 5 bases and J 3 bases, leaving 8 bases between the germline ends. This CDR3 is built from 13 residues.